This is a list of T cell receptor beta chains from one sample in a study of T cell clones after liver transplantation. TCRdb's table, derived via immunoSEQ multiplex PCR, lists solely in-frame clones and lacks some. The sample consists of 85,000 to 110,000 clones, 84% of them appearing once. The specimen comprised CD4+ T cells from blood, sampled 45 to 50 months after liver transplant. The receptor set was obtained from a human patient who received a liver transplant. Certain T cells may be donor cells from the graft. Both conserved end residues are part of each CDR3. The D gene is left open where the match is weak. Part of the rows lack a size; the others show once, few, many or a class for expanded clones.

v_call	j_call	cdr3_length	d_call	clone_size	cdr3_nt	cdr3_aa
TRBV5-1	TRBJ1-4	13	.	.	TGCGCCAGCAGCCTACAGATGAATGAAAAACTGTTTTTT	CASSLQMNEKLFF
TRBV11-2	TRBJ2-7	13	.	.	TGTGCCAGCAGCTTACCAGGAGGCTACGAGCAGTACTTC	CASSLPGGYEQYF
TRBV28	TRBJ1-4	13	TRBD1	.	TGTGCCAGCCGGACAGGGGGACGGGAAAAACTGTTTTTT	CASRTGGREKLFF
TRBV19	TRBJ1-5	14	.	.	TGTGCCAGTAGTTCCCAGGTGGGCAATCAGCCCCAGCATTTT	CASSSQVGNQPQHF
TRBV5-1	TRBJ2-3	14	.	.	TGCGCCAGCAGCTTGGGAACTAGTGCAGATACGCAGTATTTT	CASSLGTSADTQYF
TRBV27	TRBJ2-7	15	TRBD1	.	TGTGCCAGCAGTTCGGGGACAGGGGGCTTGTACGAGCAGTACTTC	CASSSGTGGLYEQYF
TRBV5-1	TRBJ2-5	15	TRBD2	.	TGCGCCAGCAGCTTCGGGGGGGCCCCGGAAGAGACCCAGTACTTC	CASSFGGAPEETQYF
TRBV27	TRBJ2-3	14	.	.	TGTGCCAGCAGTTACATAGGGGGGGCATATACGCAGTATTTT	CASSYIGGAYTQYF
TRBV5-8	TRBJ1-5	15	.	.	TGTGCCAGCAGCTTGGGGTTTCTAGGCAATCAGCCCCAGCATTTT	CASSLGFLGNQPQHF
TRBV19	TRBJ2-2	13	.	.	TGTGCCAGTAGTATGGTGCGGGGCGGGGAGCTGTTTTTT	CASSMVRGGELFF
TRBV5-4	TRBJ1-2	14	TRBD1	.	TGTGCCAGCAGCTTACAGGGGGCTCGGTATGGCTACACCTTC	CASSLQGARYGYTF
TRBV4-1	TRBJ2-7	14	.	.	TGCGCCAGCAGCCAAGATAACGGACCCTACGAGCAGTACTTC	CASSQDNGPYEQYF
TRBV9	TRBJ1-2	15	TRBD1	.	TGTGCCAGCAGCGACCGACAGGGCCCTACCGGGGGCTACACCTTC	CASSDRQGPTGGYTF
TRBV7-3	TRBJ2-7	14	.	few	TGTGCCAGCAGCTTAACCGGGAGAAACGACGAGCAGTACTTC	CASSLTGRNDEQYF
TRBV5-1	TRBJ1-3	14	TRBD1	.	TGCGCCAGCAGTCTGGGACAGACTGGAAACACCATATATTTT	CASSLGQTGNTIYF
TRBV7-9	TRBJ1-4	19	TRBD1	.	TGTGCCAGCAGCTTAGGCTACAGGGGCCTATCGTCAACTAATGAAAAACTGTTTTTT	CASSLGYRGLSSTNEKLFF
TRBV11-1	TRBJ2-7	15	.	once	TGTGCCAGCAGCCCGAGAGAGGCCCCAGTGAGGGAGCAGTACTTC	CASSPREAPVREQYF
TRBV5-1	TRBJ2-7	15	.	.	TGCGCCAGCAGCCCGAACGGGGGACGCTCCTACGAGCAGTACTTC	CASSPNGGRSYEQYF
TRBV5-1	TRBJ1-3	13	.	.	TGCGCCAGCAGTCAAAGCTCTGGAAACACCATATATTTT	CASSQSSGNTIYF
TRBV2	TRBJ2-7	13	TRBD1	.	TGTGCCAGCAGTGAGGACAGGGTCCACGAGCAGTACTTC	CASSEDRVHEQYF
TRBV6-5	TRBJ2-3	15	.	.	TGTGCCAGCACCACCGGGGCGGTTCAGGCAGATACGCAGTATTTT	CASTTGAVQADTQYF
TRBV27	TRBJ2-2	14	.	.	TGTGCCAGCAGTTTATTGGTGGACACCGGGGAGCTGTTTTTT	CASSLLVDTGELFF
TRBV5-8	TRBJ1-1	15	TRBD1	.	TGTGCCAGCAGCCGGTCGGGACAGCTTAGAACTGAAGCTTTCTTT	CASSRSGQLRTEAFF
TRBV7-2	TRBJ2-3	15	.	.	TGTGCCAGCAGCTTTACCGGGACAAGCACAGATACGCAGTATTTT	CASSFTGTSTDTQYF
TRBV28	TRBJ1-4	14	.	.	TGTGCCAGCAGTTTATTTAGGAATAATGAAAAACTGTTTTTT	CASSLFRNNEKLFF
TRBV6-5	TRBJ1-5	14	TRBD1	.	TGTGCCAGCAGCCAAACAGGGGCGGCTCAGCCCCAGCATTTT	CASSQTGAAQPQHF
TRBV27	TRBJ2-1	15	TRBD1	few	TGTGCCAGCAGTGCCGACAGGGGCTCCTACAATGAGCAGTTCTTC	CASSADRGSYNEQFF
TRBV6-5	TRBJ2-3	16	TRBD1	.	TGTGCCAGCAGTTACCGCGGGACAGGCCGCACAGATACGCAGTATTTT	CASSYRGTGRTDTQYF
TRBV6-5	TRBJ1-1	12	.	.	TGTGCCAGCAGAGCTGAGACGTATCAAGCTTTCTTT	CASRAETYQAFF
TRBV6-1	TRBJ1-1	15	.	once	TGTGCCAGCAGACCACCTCGGGGTACGAACACTGAAGCTTTCTTT	CASRPPRGTNTEAFF
TRBV4-1	TRBJ2-1	15	.	.	TGCGCCAGCAGCCTACGAGTGGGCTCCTACAATGAGCAGTTCTTC	CASSLRVGSYNEQFF
TRBV30	TRBJ1-6	14	TRBD1	once	TGTGCCTGGGAACAGGGGGTAGGGAATTCACCCCTCCACTTT	CAWEQGVGNSPLHF
TRBV4-1	TRBJ1-2	15	TRBD1	few	TGCGCCAGCAGCCAAGGTACCGGGACAGCTTATGGCTACACCTTC	CASSQGTGTAYGYTF
TRBV4-1	TRBJ2-3	16	.	.	TGCGCCAGCAGCCAATCGGGAACAGCGGGCACAGATACGCAGTATTTT	CASSQSGTAGTDTQYF
TRBV19	TRBJ1-5	13	.	.	TGTGCCAGTAGCGGGACGGGGAGACAGCCCCAGCATTTT	CASSGTGRQPQHF
TRBV30	TRBJ1-2	14	.	few	TGTGCCTGGAGTCCCTATTCCGGGGGCTATGGCTACACCTTC	CAWSPYSGGYGYTF